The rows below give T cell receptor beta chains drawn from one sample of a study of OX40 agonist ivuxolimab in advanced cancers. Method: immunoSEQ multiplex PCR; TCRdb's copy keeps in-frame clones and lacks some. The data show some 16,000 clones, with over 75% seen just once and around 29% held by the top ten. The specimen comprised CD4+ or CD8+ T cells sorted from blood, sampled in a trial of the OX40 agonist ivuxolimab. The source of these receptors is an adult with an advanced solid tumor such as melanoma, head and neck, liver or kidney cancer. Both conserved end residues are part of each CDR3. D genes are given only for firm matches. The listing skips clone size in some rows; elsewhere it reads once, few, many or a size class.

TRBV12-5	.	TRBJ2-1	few	CASGFLTSNEQFF	TGTGCTAGTGGTTTTTTGACTTCGAATGAGCAGTTCTTC
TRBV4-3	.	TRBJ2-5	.	CASSQDGGSGETQYF	TGCGCCAGCAGCCAAGATGGGGGCTCAGGAGAGACCCAGTACTTC
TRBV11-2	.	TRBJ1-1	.	CASSPRPGVETEAFF	TGTGCCAGCAGCCCACGACCGGGGGTAGAGACTGAAGCTTTCTTT
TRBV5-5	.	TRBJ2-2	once	CAVGDPNTGELFF	TGTGCAGTCGGGGACCCGAACACCGGGGAGCTGTTTTTT
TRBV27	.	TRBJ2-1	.	CASSPGGFEQFF	TGTGCCAGCAGTCCCGGGGGCTTTGAGCAGTTCTTC
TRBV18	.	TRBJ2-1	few	CASRQPPYNEQFF	TGTGCCAGCAGACAGCCTCCCTACAATGAGCAGTTCTTC
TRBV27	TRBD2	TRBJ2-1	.	CASSWGLAGDNEQFF	TGTGCCAGCAGTTGGGGACTAGCGGGTGATAATGAGCAGTTCTTC
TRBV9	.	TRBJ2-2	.	CASSLGTGELFF	TGTGCCAGCAGCCTTGGCACCGGGGAGCTGTTTTTT
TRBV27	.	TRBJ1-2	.	CASSLNFQGPDGYTF	TGTGCCAGCAGTTTAAACTTCCAGGGCCCGGATGGCTACACCTTC
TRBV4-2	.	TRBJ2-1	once	CASRIVQNSYNEQFF	TGTGCCAGCAGAATCGTTCAAAACTCCTACAATGAGCAGTTCTTC
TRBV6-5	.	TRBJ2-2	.	CASSFSPVAGELFF	TGTGCCAGCAGTTTTTCCCCCGTTGCCGGGGAGCTGTTTTTT
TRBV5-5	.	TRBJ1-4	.	CASRRAGNEKLFF	TGTGCCAGCCGCCGGGCCGGTAATGAAAAACTGTTTTTT
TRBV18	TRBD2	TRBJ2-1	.	CASSLGLAGLNEQFF	TGTGCCAGCTCACTTGGACTAGCGGGCCTGAATGAGCAGTTCTTC
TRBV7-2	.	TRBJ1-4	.	CASSGFAEGNEKLFF	TGTGCCAGCAGCGGATTCGCAGAGGGAAATGAAAAACTGTTTTTT
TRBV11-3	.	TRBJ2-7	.	CASSLGVTSSYEQYF	TGTGCCAGCAGCTTAGGAGTGACTAGCTCCTACGAGCAGTACTTC
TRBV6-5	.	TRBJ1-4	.	CASYGNEKLFF	TGTGCCAGCTATGGAAATGAAAAACTGTTTTTT
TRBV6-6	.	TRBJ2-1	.	CASSYGVYNEQFF	TGTGCCAGCAGTTACGGGGTGTACAATGAGCAGTTCTTC
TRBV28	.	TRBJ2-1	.	CASNPPGTVNEQFF	TGTGCCAGCAATCCCCCCGGGACGGTCAATGAGCAGTTCTTC
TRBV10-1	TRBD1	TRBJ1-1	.	CATKWGQLNTEAFF	TGCGCCACCAAGTGGGGACAGCTGAACACTGAAGCTTTCTTT
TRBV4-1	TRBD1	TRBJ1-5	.	CASSQTGTGVQPQHF	TGCGCCAGCAGCCAAACCGGGACAGGGGTTCAGCCCCAGCATTTT
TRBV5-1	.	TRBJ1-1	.	CASSSGTSNTEAFF	TGCGCCAGCAGCTCCGGGACTTCGAACACTGAAGCTTTCTTT
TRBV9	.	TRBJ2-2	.	CASTQGGNTGELFF	TGTGCCAGCACCCAGGGAGGGAACACCGGGGAGCTGTTTTTT
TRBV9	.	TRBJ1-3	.	CASSVSGMAGNTIYF	TGTGCCAGCAGCGTGTCGGGGATGGCTGGAAACACCATATATTTT